This is a list of T cell receptor beta chains from one sample in a study of metastatic and nonmetastatic thyroid tumors. TCRdb re-called clones from the PCR reads using MiXCR. The sample carries approximately 9,000 clones, less than 40% recorded once. Sequenced material: tumor tissue. These receptors originate from a female donor with papillary thyroid cancer or a benign thyroid nodule (not recorded which). Some clones in this sample may be carry-over from other donors' samples. Each CDR3 is given with its conserved first and last residue.

>TRBJ2-3|TRBV6-5
CASSFFLAGGTDTQYF
>TRBJ2-7|TRBV15
CATSRDYMTAHYEQYF
>TRBJ1-5|TRBV15
CATNSDRANNQPQHF
>TRBJ2-7|TRBV19
CASSPGPRAEQYF
>TRBJ2-2|TRBV6-2/TRBV6-3
CASSASESGELFF
>TRBJ1-1|TRBV28
CASSFGHGVAFF
>TRBJ2-1|TRBV15
CATSSGTSGSYNEQFF
>TRBJ2-1|TRBV7-8
CASSPGAAYNEQFF
>TRBJ2-3|TRBV9
CASSVSCHGDTQYF
>TRBJ2-1|TRBV19
CASRFGGANEQFF
>TRBJ1-2|TRBV28
CASSSLSGGYTF
>TRBJ2-3|TRBV28
CASFAGGCTDTQYF
>TRBJ1-4|TRBV7-2
CASSRAGPRNEKLFF
>TRBJ1-1|TRBV20-1
CSALGQVKTEAFF